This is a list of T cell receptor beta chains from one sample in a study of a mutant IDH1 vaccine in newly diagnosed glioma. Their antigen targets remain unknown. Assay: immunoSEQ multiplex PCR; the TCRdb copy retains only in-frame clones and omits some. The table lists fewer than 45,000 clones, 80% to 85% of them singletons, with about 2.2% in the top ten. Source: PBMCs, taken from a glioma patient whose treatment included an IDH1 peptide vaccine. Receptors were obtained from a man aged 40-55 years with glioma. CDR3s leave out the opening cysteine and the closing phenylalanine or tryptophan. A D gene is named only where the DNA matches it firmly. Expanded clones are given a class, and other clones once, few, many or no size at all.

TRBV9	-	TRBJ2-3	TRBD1	ASSVDSGGLGQY
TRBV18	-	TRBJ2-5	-	ASSLPIGGETQY
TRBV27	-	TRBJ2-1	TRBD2	ASSPPGLAGVREQF
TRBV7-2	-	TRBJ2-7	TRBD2	ASSRGGSSYEQY
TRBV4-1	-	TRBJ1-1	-	ASSRPGGEYGNTEAF
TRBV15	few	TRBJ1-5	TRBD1	ATSRRQGSWGNQPQH
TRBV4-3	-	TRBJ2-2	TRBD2	ASSPWTSGKKLF
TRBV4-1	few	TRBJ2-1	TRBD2	ASSRGLREGEQF
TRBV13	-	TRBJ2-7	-	ASSPRTVSEQY
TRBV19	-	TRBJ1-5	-	ASSIWQINQPQH
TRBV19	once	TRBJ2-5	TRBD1	ASSIRQGVETQY
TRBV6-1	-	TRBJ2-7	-	ASSEQGSYPYEQY
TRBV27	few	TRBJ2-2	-	ASSRPDTRYPGELF
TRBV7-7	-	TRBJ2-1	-	ASSLDWYNEQF
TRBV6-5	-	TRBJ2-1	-	ASSRSRVGYEQF
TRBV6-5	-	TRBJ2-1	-	ASSYSQLQF
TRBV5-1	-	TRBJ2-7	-	ASSLRASGYEQY
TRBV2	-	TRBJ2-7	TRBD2	ASSRLAPSSYEQY
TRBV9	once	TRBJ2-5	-	ASSLGTRSETQY
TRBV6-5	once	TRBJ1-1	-	ASGRTFGGTEAF
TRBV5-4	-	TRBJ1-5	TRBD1	ASSSSGGNQPQH
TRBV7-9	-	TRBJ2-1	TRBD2	ASSLARGWTSEYNEQF
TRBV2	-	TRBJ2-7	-	ASSELRGSAYEQY
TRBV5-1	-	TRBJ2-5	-	ASSLAGQGETQY
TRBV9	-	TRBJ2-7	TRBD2	ASSVGGGVGGEQY
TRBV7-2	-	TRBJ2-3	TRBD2	ASSFSGGGDTQY
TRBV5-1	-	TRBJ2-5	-	ASSLDRTQY
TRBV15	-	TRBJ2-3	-	ATSREGVGGSTHTDTQY
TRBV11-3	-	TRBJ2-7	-	ASSLDTSPIYEQY
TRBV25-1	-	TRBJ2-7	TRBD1	ASSAGQGTYEQY
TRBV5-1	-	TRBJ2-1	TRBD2	ASSSTLAGGLYEQF
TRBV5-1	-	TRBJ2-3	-	ATSRGDSASTDTQY
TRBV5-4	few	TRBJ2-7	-	ASTPGVGSYEQY